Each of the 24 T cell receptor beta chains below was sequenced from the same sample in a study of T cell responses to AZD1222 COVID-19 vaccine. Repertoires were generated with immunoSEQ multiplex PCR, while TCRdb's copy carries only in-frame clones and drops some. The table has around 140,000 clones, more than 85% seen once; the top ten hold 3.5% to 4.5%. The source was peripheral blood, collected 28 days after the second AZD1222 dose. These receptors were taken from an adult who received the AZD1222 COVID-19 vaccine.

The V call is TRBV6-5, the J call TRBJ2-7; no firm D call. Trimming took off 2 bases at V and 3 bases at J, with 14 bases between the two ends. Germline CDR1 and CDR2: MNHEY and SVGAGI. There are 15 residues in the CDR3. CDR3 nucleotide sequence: TGTGCCAGCAGTTACGCGGCCGGCACTCTCTACGAGCAGTACTTC. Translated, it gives CASSYAAGTLYEQYF.

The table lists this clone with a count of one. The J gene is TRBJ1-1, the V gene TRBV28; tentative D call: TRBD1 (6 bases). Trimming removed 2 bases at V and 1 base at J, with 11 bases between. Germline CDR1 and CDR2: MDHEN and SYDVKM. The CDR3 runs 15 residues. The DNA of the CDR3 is TGTGCCAGCAGTTTAGTACAGGGAACGAACACTGAAGCTTTCTTT. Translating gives CASSLVQGTNTEAFF.

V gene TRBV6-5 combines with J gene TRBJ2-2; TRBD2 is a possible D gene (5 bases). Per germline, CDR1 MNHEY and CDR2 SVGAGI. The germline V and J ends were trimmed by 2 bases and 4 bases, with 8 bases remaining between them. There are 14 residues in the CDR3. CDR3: CASSYREPTGELFF. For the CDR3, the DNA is TGTGCCAGCAGTTACCGGGAACCCACCGGGGAGCTGTTTTTT.

CDR3 protein: CASSAQGSLNYGYTF. The CDR3 DNA is TGTGCCAGCAGCGCACAGGGATCCCTTAACTATGGCTACACCTTC. The chain links TRBV7-8 to TRBJ1-2; TRBD1 is a possible D gene (6 bases). This CDR3 comprises 15 residues. V lost 5 bases to trimming and J lost 1 base, with 14 bases between them. From germline, CDR1 is SGHVS and CDR2 FQNEAQ.

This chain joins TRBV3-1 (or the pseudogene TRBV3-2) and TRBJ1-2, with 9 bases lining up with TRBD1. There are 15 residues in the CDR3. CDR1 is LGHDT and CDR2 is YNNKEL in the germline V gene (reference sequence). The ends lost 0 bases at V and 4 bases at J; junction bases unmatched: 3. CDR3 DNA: TGTGCCAGCAGCCAAGACCAGACAGGGGGCTATGGCTACACCTTC. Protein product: CASSQDQTGGYGYTF.

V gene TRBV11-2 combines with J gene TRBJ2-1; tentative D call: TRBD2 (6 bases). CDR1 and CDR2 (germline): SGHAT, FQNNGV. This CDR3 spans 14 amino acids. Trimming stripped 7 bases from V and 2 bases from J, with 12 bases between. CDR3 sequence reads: CASKLPGAYNEQFF. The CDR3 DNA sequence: TGTGCCAGCAAACTTCCGGGAGCCTACAATGAGCAGTTCTTC.

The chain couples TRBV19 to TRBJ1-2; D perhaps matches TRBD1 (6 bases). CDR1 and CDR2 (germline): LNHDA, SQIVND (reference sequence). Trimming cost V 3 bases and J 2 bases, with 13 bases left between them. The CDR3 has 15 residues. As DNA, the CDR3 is TGTGCCAGTAGTATCTCAGGGGTTACCAACTATGGCTACACCTTC. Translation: CASSISGVTNYGYTF.

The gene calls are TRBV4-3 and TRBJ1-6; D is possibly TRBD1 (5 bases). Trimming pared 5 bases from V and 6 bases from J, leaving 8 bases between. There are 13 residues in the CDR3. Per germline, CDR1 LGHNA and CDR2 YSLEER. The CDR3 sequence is CASSMTANSPLHF. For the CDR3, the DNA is TGCGCCAGCAGCATGACAGCTAATTCACCCCTCCACTTT.

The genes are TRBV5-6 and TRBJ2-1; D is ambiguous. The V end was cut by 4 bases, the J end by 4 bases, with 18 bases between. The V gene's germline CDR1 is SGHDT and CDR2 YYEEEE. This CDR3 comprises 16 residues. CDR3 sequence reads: CASSPPLKLGYNEQFF. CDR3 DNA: TGTGCCAGCAGCCCCCCATTAAAGCTAGGATACAATGAGCAGTTCTTC.

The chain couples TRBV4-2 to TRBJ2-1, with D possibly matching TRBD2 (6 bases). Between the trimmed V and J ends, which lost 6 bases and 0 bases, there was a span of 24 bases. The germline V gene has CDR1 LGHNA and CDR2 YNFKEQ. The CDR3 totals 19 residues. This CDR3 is CASSHGWATGGSSYNEQFF. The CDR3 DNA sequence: TGTGCCAGCAGTCATGGGTGGGCGACTGGGGGGAGCTCCTACAATGAGCAGTTCTTC.

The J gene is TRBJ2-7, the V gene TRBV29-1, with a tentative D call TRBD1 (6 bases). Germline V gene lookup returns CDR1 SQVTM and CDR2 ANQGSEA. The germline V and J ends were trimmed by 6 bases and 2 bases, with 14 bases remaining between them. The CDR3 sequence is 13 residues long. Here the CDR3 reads CSVKGTLTYEQYF. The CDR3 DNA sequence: TGCAGCGTGAAGGGGACATTAACCTACGAGCAGTACTTC.

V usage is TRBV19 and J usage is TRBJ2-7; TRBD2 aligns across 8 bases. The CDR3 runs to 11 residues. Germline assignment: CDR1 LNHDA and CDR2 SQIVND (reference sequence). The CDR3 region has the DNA TGTTCAACGGGAGGGCCCTACGAGCAGTACTTC. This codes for CSTGGPYEQYF.

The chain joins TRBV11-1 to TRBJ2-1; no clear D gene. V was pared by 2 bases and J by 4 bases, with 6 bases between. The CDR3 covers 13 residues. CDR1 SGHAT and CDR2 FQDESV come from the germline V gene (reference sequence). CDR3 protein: CASSLNLYNEQFF. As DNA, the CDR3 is TGTGCCAGCAGCTTAAACTTATACAATGAGCAGTTCTTC. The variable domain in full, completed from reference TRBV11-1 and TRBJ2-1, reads EAEVAQSPRYKITEKSQAVAFWCDPISGHATLYWYRQILGQGPELLVQFQDESVVDDSQLPKDRFSAERLKGVDSTLKIQPAELGDSAMYLCASSLNLYNEQFFGPGTRLTVL.

The CDR3 nucleotides read TGTGCCAGCAGCGCCGAGGGGGAAAGGTATAGCAATCAGCCCCAGCATTTT. Protein sequence: CASSAEGERYSNQPQHF. The chain uses TRBV5-5 and TRBJ1-5; weak D call: TRBD1 (6 bases). The CDR3 spans 17 residues. In germline, CDR1 is SGHKS, CDR2 YYEKEE (reference sequence). V lost 4 bases to trimming and J lost 0 bases, with 17 bases between them.

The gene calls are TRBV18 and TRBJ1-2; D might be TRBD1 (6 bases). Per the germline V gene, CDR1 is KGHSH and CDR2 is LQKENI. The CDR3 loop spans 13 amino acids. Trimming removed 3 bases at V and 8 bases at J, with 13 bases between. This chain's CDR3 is CASSPRARGGYTF. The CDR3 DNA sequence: TGTGCCAGCTCACCCCGGGCCAGGGGCGGCTACACCTTC.

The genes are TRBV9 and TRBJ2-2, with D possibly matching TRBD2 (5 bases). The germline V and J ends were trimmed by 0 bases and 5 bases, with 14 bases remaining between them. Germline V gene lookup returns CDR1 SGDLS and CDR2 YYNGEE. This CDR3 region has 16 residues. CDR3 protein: CASSVVVGPGTGELFF. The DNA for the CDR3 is TGTGCCAGCAGCGTAGTCGTAGGGCCGGGGACCGGGGAGCTGTTTTTT.

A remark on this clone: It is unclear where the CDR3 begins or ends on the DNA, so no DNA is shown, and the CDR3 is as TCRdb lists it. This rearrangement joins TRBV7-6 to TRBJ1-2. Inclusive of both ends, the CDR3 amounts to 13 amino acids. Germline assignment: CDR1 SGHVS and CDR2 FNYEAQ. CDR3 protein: CASSLRVGGGNTF.

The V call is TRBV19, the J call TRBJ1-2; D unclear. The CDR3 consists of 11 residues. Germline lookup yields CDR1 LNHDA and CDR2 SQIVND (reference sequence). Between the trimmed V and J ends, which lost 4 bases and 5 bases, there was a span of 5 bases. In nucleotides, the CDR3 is TGTGCCAGTAGTAGGGCATATGGCTACACCTTC. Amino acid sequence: CASSRAYGYTF.

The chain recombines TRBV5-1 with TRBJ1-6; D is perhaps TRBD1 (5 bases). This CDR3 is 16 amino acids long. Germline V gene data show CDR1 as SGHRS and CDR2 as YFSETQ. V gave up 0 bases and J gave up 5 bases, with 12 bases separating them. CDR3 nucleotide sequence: TGCGCCAGCAGCTTGGTCCCTATGGGGGATAATTCACCCCTCCACTTT. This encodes CASSLVPMGDNSPLHF.

The CDR3 region has the DNA TGTGCCAGCAGCCCGGACAGTATCAATCAGCCCCAGCATTTT. Residues: CASSPDSINQPQHF. The chain links TRBV27 to TRBJ1-5, with D possibly TRBD1 on 6 matching bases. V was cut by 6 bases and J by 3 bases, with 12 bases left in between. The CDR3 covers 14 residues. Germline lookup yields CDR1 MNHEY and CDR2 SMNVEV (reference sequence).

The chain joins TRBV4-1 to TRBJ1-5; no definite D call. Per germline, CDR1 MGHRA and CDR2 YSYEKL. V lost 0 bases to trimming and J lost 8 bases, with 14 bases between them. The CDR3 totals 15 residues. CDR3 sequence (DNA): TGCGCCAGCAGCCAAGAACGTTACCCCTTGGAGCCCCAGCATTTT. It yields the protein CASSQERYPLEPQHF.

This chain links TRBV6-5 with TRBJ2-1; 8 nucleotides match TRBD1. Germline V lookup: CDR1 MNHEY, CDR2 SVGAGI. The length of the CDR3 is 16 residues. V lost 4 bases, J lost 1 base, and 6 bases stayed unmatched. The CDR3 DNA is TGTGCCAGCAGTTCCCGACAGGGGAGGTCCTACAATGAGCAGTTCTTC. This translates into CASSSRQGRSYNEQFF.

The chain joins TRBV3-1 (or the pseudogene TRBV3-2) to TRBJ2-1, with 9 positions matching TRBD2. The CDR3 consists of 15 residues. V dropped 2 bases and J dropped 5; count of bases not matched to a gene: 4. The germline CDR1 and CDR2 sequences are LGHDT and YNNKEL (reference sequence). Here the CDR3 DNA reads TGTGCCAGCAGCCAATCAGGGACTAGCAACAATGAGCAGTTCTTC. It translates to CASSQSGTSNNEQFF.

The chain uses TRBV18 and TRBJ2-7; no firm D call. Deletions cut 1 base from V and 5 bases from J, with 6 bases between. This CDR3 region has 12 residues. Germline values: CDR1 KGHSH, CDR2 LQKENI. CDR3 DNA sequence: TGTGCCAGCTCACCACATGCAAACGAGCAGTACTTC. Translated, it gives CASSPHANEQYF.